One sample yielded the 29 T cell receptor beta chains listed below, sequenced in a study of blood T cell repertoires in COVID-19. The data were produced by immunoSEQ multiplex PCR, yet TCRdb's version contains in-frame clones alone and is incomplete. The sample records over 300,000 clones, about 90% being singletons. The sequencing input was PBMCs or T cells enriched from blood (not recorded which). Receptor source: a woman in her twenties or thirties who had recovered from COVID-19.

The rearrangement uses TRBV19 and TRBJ1-1, with D tentatively TRBD1 (6 bases). Germline CDR1 and CDR2: LNHDA and SQIVND (reference sequence). V was clipped by 8 bases and J by 7 bases, with 14 bases between them. The CDR3 has 12 amino acids. The DNA for the CDR3 is TGTGCCAGTTCCACAGGGTACATTGAAGCTTTCTTT. This encodes CASSTGYIEAFF.

V usage is TRBV7-2 and J usage is TRBJ2-3, with D possibly being TRBD2 (6 bases). The V end was cut by 5 bases, the J end by 6 bases, with 15 bases between. Germline values: CDR1 SGHTA, CDR2 FQGNSA. The CDR3 has 14 residues. CDR3 coding DNA: TGTGCCAGCAGCCTCAGTGGGGGGAGGGATACGCAGTATTTT. Encoded protein: CASSLSGGRDTQYF.

The V gene is TRBV10-3, the J gene TRBJ1-1; 8 bases align to TRBD1. Per germline, CDR1 ENHRY and CDR2 SYGVKD. The CDR3 covers 14 residues. V gave up 0 bases and J gave up 8 bases; unmatched junction bases: 5. The CDR3 DNA sequence: TGTGCCATCAGTGAGTCTGGACAGGGTCCCGAAGCTTTCTTT. It yields the protein CAISESGQGPEAFF.

The chain carries TRBV11-2 and TRBJ1-3; perhaps TRBD1 as D (6 bases). Trimming cost V 5 bases and J 7 bases, with 15 bases left between them. The CDR3 has 14 residues. CDR1 is SGHAT, CDR2 FQNNGV, per germline. Here the CDR3 DNA reads TGTGCCAGCAGCGAACAGGGAAGGTCGAACACCATATATTTT. It codes for CASSEQGRSNTIYF.

The rearrangement joins TRBV10-1 to TRBJ1-6, with TRBD1 as a possible D gene (6 bases). The CDR3 has 14 amino acids. The germline gives CDR1 WNHNN, CDR2 SYGVQD (reference sequence). The ends were cut back, 3 bases at V and 7 bases at J, with 10 bases in the middle. CDR3 nucleotide sequence: TGCGCCAGCAGTGAACAGGGCAGCAATTCACCCCTCCACTTT. The encoded protein is CASSEQGSNSPLHF.

This rearrangement joins TRBV5-1 to TRBJ2-2; 10 bases match TRBD1. V lost 0 bases, J lost 6 bases, and 5 bases stayed unmatched. This CDR3 has 16 amino acids. Germline V gene data show CDR1 as SGHRS and CDR2 as YFSETQ. Written as DNA, the CDR3 is TGCGCCAGCAGCTTGGACGGGACAGGGGTGGCCGGGGAGCTGTTTTTT. It specifies CASSLDGTGVAGELFF.

The rearrangement uses TRBV5-1 and TRBJ1-2, with D tentatively TRBD1 (6 bases). The germline V gene has CDR1 SGHRS and CDR2 YFSETQ. The V end lost 4 bases, the J end lost 3 bases, and 13 bases lay between the germline ends. The CDR3 extends over 14 amino acids. The CDR3 DNA reads as TGCGCCAGCAGCCTTCGACAGGCGGACTATGGCTACACCTTC. It encodes CASSLRQADYGYTF.

CDR3 in amino acids: CASSPSRGTEEQYF. The CDR3, as DNA: TGTGCCAGCAGCCCCAGTCGGGGGACGGAGGAGCAGTACTTC. The chain recombines TRBV6-5 with TRBJ2-7; D is perhaps TRBD2 (6 bases). This CDR3 is 14 amino acids long. Germline V CDR1 and CDR2: MNHEY, SVGAGI. V lost 6 bases to trimming and J lost 7 bases, with 19 bases between them.

This sequence joins TRBV19 and TRBJ1-5; the match to TRBD1 covers 7 bases. The CDR3 loop spans 17 amino acids. Germline values: CDR1 LNHDA, CDR2 SQIVND (reference sequence). Losses at the gene ends were 3 bases for V and 2 bases for J; bases not matched to a gene: 10. CDR3: CASSIPGTVARNQPQHF. Written as DNA, the CDR3 is TGTGCCAGTAGTATCCCCGGGACAGTAGCCCGCAATCAGCCCCAGCATTTT.

The V call is TRBV6-5, the J call TRBJ2-7; 7 bases line up with TRBD1. J gave up 5 bases and V 11 bases, and 12 bases lay outside the gene matches. Germline lookup yields CDR1 MNHEY and CDR2 SVGAGI. CDR3 length: 13 amino acids. CDR3 nucleotide sequence: TGTGCCGGCGGACAGGTGGGGTCCAACGAGCAGTACTTC. Amino acids: CAGGQVGSNEQYF.

The chain combines TRBV30 with TRBJ1-2; D may be TRBD1 (6 bases). There are 13 residues in the CDR3. V lost 0 bases, J lost 8 bases, and 13 bases lay in between. Germline loops: CDR1 GTSNPN, CDR2 SVGIG (reference sequence). This CDR3 is CAWSVRGGAGYTF. The CDR3 nucleotides are TGTGCCTGGAGTGTACGAGGGGGGGCGGGCTACACCTTC.

This chain joins TRBV6-5 and TRBJ2-7, with a weak D call TRBD1 (6 bases). The CDR3 is made up of 14 amino acids. Germline V lookup: CDR1 MNHEY, CDR2 SVGAGI. Trimming left V 5 bases short and J 0 bases short, with 11 bases between. As DNA, the CDR3 is TGTGCCAGCAGTACCCGGGACAACTCCTACGAGCAGTACTTC. Translating gives CASSTRDNSYEQYF.

CDR3 sequence: CASREGLAGDQETQYF. The CDR3 bases are TGCGCCAGCAGAGAAGGACTAGCGGGGGACCAAGAGACCCAGTACTTC. The chain recombines TRBV5-1 with TRBJ2-5; the match to TRBD2 covers 13 bases. Germline V gene sequence: CDR1 SGHRS, CDR2 YFSETQ. The CDR3 runs to 16 residues. V shed 5 bases and J 0 bases; nucleotides not matched to a gene: 4. The whole variable domain, filled in from reference TRBV5-1 and TRBJ2-5, reads KAGVTQTPRYLIKTRGQQVTLSCSPISGHRSVSWYQQTPGQGLQFLFEYFSETQRNKGNFPGRFSGRQFSNSRSEMNVSTLELGDSALYLCASREGLAGDQETQYFGPGTRLLVL.

The chain joins TRBV24-1 to TRBJ1-2; D gene uncertain. The V end was cut by 0 bases, the J end by 7 bases, with 14 bases between. In germline, CDR1 is KGHDR, CDR2 SFDVKD. The CDR3 spans 15 residues. Written as DNA, the CDR3 is TGTGCCACCAGTGATTTGTGGCATACCTTTTGTGGCTACACCTTC. Its protein product is CATSDLWHTFCGYTF.

The chain links TRBV6-4 to TRBJ1-4; TRBD1 matches 7 bases. This CDR3 spans 13 amino acids. V gave up 6 bases and J gave up 7 bases; unmatched junction bases: 5. Germline V gene lookup returns CDR1 MRHNA and CDR2 SNTAGT. The CDR3 DNA reads TGTGCCAGCAGCAGACAGGGCACTGAAAAACTGTTTTTT. Translation gives CASSRQGTEKLFF.

The CDR3 protein is CASRRRGGYNEQFF. The CDR3 DNA is TGTGCCAGCAGGCGGCGGGGGGGATACAATGAGCAGTTCTTC. The rearrangement links TRBV2 to TRBJ2-1, with 9 bases identical to TRBD2. J was trimmed by 4 bases and V by 6 bases; bases with no gene match: 4. In germline, CDR1 is SNHLY, CDR2 FYNNEI. The CDR3 runs 14 residues.

V is TRBV18 and J is TRBJ1-1; TRBD1 is a possible D gene (5 bases). Germline CDR1 and CDR2: KGHSH and LQKENI. V was clipped by 0 bases and J by 4 bases, with 15 bases between them. The CDR3 contains 16 residues. CDR3 nucleotides: TGTGCCAGCTCACCACCGCGGATAGGTAGGGGCACTGAAGCTTTCTTT. Protein product: CASSPPRIGRGTEAFF.

The V and J genes are TRBV7-2 and TRBJ1-2; D is perhaps TRBD1 (5 bases). This CDR3 contains 12 residues. From germline, CDR1 is SGHTA and CDR2 FQGNSA. V was clipped by 5 bases and J by 4 bases, with 8 bases between them. In DNA, the CDR3 is TGTGCCAGCAGCCTTGACAGCTATGGCTACACCTTC. Amino acids: CASSLDSYGYTF.

This clone was recorded a few times. V gene TRBV27 combines with J gene TRBJ1-2, with D perhaps matching TRBD1 (5 bases). V lost 3 bases and J lost 4, with 12 bases in between. This CDR3 is 14 amino acids long. CDR1 is MNHEY and CDR2 is SMNVEV in the germline V gene (reference sequence). CDR3 sequence: CASSFSGGGYGYTF. CDR3 nucleotides: TGTGCCAGCAGTTTTTCCGGGGGTGGCTATGGCTACACCTTC.

This rearrangement joins TRBV5-6 to TRBJ2-5; D is possibly TRBD1 (6 bases). V was pared by 3 bases and J by 5 bases, with 17 bases between. CDR3 length equals 15 residues. CDR1 is SGHDT, CDR2 YYEEEE, per germline. CDR3 DNA sequence: TGTGCCAGCAGCTCCCGACAGGTATCAGGGGAGACCCAGTACTTC. Its protein is CASSSRQVSGETQYF. Complete variable domain (other parts from reference TRBV5-6 and TRBJ2-5): DAGVTQSPTHLIKTRGQQVTLRCSPKSGHDTVSWYQQALGQGPQFIFQYYEEEERQRGNFPDRFSGHQFPNYSSELNVNALLLGDSALYLCASSSRQVSGETQYFGPGTRLLVL.

This rearrangement joins TRBV5-6 to TRBJ2-7; D is unclear. The germline gives CDR1 SGHDT, CDR2 YYEEEE. This CDR3 spans 13 amino acids. V lost 4 bases and J 4 bases, leaving 12 bases between the germline ends. The CDR3 DNA reads as TGTGCCAGCAGCCAGCGACCCCAATACGAGCAGTACTTC. Protein: CASSQRPQYEQYF.

As regards this clone: This sample also contains other DNA sequences that code for the same CDR3. The chain links TRBV6-1 to TRBJ1-1; possibly TRBD1 for D (5 bases). Germline V lookup: CDR1 MNHNS, CDR2 SASEGT. This CDR3 has 14 amino acids. V lost 2 bases, J lost 0 bases, and 7 bases lay in between. The CDR3 DNA reads TGTGCCAGCAGTGAACAGGGTCTGAACACTGAAGCTTTCTTT. Its translation is CASSEQGLNTEAFF.

V usage is TRBV23-1 and J usage is TRBJ1-3; D gene ambiguous. TRBV23-1 is treated as an ORF (open reading frame) with a function not yet certain. V shed 6 bases and J shed 10 bases, with 16 bases lying between them. The CDR3 runs 13 residues. The CDR3 DNA reads TGCGCCAGCAGCCCAACCTCGGGGTGGACCATATATTTT. It is translated as CASSPTSGWTIYF.

This sequence joins TRBV14 and TRBJ2-5, with TRBD1 matching 8 bases. V was pared by 4 bases and J by 6 bases, with 13 bases of the junction left unmatched. Germline V gives CDR1 SGHDN, CDR2 FVKESK. This CDR3 has 16 residues. The CDR3 DNA reads TGTGCCAGCAGCCGCGAAACGGACAGGGTCGGAAAGACCCAGTACTTC. It encodes CASSRETDRVGKTQYF.

The rearrangement joins TRBV19 to TRBJ1-1, with a possible D match to TRBD1 (5 bases). The CDR3 has 13 residues. V lost 2 bases to trimming and J lost 10 bases, with 14 bases between them. Germline V gene lookup returns CDR1 LNHDA and CDR2 SQIVND (reference sequence). The CDR3 bases are TGTGCCAGTAGTATACTTCAGGGATCGGGAGCTTTCTTT. This sequence encodes CASSILQGSGAFF.

J is TRBJ2-7 and V is TRBV5-1; D is perhaps TRBD2 (5 bases). CDR3 length: 11 residues. V lost 7 bases and J lost 3, with 8 bases in between. Per germline, CDR1 SGHRS and CDR2 YFSETQ. CDR3 bases: TGCGCCAGCTCGGGAAGCTACGAGCAGTACTTC. This codes for CASSGSYEQYF.

There are a few counts of this clone. The chain carries TRBV30 and TRBJ1-1, with D maybe TRBD1 (6 bases). CDR3 length: 13 amino acids. Trimming stripped 6 bases from V and 7 bases from J, with 18 bases between. Germline CDR1 reads GTSNPN; CDR2 reads SVGIG (reference sequence). CDR3 region: CACVGGRDGEAFF. The CDR3 nucleotides read TGTGCCTGTGTAGGGGGGAGGGATGGTGAAGCTTTCTTT.

This chain connects TRBV2 to TRBJ1-1, with a tentative D call TRBD1 (6 bases). Germline CDR1 reads SNHLY; CDR2 reads FYNNEI. V lost 7 bases to trimming and J lost 4 bases, with 16 bases between them. The CDR3 spans 14 residues. The CDR3: CASIRREGGTEAFF. DNA for the CDR3: TGTGCCAGCATCCGTCGGGAGGGGGGCACTGAAGCTTTCTTT.

This chain links TRBV6-5 with TRBJ2-2; D remains unclear. Trimming left V 6 bases short and J 0 bases short, with 11 bases between. This CDR3 has 15 residues. Germline lookup yields CDR1 MNHEY and CDR2 SVGAGI. In DNA, the CDR3 is TGTGCCAGCAGCTCAGACACGACGAACACCGGGGAGCTGTTTTTT. Residues: CASSSDTTNTGELFF.